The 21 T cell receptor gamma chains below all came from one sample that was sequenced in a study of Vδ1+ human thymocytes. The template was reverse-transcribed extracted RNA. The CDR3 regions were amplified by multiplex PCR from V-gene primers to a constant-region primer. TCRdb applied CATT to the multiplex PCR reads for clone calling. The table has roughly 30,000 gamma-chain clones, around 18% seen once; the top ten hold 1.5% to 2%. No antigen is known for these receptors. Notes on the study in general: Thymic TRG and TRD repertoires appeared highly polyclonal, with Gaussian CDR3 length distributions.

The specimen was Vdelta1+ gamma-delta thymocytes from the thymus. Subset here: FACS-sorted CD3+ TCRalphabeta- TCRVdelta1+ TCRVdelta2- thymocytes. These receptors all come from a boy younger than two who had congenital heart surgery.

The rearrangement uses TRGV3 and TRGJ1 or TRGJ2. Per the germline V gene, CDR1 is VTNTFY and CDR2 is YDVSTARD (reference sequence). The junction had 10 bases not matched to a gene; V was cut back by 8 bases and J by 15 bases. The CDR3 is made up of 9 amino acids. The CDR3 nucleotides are TGTGCCACCTCGGGAAAAATACTCTTT. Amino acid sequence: CATSGKILF.

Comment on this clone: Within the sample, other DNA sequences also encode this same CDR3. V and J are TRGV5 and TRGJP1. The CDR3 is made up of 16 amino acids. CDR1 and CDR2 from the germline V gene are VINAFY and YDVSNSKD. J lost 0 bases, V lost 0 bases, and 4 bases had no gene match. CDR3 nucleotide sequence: TGTGCCACCTGGGACAGGCGAGATACCACTGGTTGGTTCAAGATATTT. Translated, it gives CATWDRRDTTGWFKIF.

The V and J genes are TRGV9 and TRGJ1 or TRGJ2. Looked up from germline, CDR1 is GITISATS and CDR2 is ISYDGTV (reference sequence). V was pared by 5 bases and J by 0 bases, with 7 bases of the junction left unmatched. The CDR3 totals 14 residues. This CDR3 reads CALWVVGNYYKKLF. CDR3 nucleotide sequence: TGTGCCTTGTGGGTCGTGGGGAATTATTATAAGAAACTCTTT.

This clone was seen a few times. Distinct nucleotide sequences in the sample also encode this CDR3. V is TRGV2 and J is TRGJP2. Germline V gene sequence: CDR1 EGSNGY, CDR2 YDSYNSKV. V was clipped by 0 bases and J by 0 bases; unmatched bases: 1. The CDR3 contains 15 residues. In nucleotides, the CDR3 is TGTGCCACCTGGGACGGGAATAGTAGTGATTGGATCAAGACGTTT. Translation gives CATWDGNSSDWIKTF.

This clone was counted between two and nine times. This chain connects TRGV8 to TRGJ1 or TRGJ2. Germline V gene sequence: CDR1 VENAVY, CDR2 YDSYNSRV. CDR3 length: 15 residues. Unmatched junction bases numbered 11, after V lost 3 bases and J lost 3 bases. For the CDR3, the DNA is TGTGCCACCTGGGATCGGAGATCGGGTTATTATAAGAAACTCTTT. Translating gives CATWDRRSGYYKKLF.

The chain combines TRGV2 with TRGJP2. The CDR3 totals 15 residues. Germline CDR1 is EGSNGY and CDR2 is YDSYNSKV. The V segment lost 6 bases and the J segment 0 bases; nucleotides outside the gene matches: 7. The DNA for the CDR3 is TGTGCCACCTGGAAACTGTATAGTAGTGATTGGATCAAGACGTTT. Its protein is CATWKLYSSDWIKTF.

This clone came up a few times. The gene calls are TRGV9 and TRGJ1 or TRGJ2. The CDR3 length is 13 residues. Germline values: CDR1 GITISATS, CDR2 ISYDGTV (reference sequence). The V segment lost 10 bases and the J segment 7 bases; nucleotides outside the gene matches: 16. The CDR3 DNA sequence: TGTGCCTTCATAAACCTGACTTTCTATAAGAAACTCTTT. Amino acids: CAFINLTFYKKLF.

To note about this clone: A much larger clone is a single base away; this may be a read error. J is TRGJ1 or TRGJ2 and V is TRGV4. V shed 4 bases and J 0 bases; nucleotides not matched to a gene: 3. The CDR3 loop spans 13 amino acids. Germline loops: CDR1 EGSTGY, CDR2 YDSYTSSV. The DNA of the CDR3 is TGTGCCACCTGGGAAGAGAATTATTATAAGAAACTCTTT. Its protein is CATWEENYYKKLF.

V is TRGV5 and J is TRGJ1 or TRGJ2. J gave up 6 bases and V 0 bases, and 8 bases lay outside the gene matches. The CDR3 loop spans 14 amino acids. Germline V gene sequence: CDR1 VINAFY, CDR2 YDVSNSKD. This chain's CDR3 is CATWDRRESYKKLF. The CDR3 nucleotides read TGTGCCACCTGGGACAGGCGAGAGAGTTATAAGAAACTCTTT.

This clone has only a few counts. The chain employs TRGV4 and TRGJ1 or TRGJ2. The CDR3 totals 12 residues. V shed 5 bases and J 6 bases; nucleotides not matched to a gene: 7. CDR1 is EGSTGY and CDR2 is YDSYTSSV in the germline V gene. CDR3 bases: TGTGCCACCTGGGTTTGCTGTTATAAGAAACTCTTT. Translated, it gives CATWVCCYKKLF.

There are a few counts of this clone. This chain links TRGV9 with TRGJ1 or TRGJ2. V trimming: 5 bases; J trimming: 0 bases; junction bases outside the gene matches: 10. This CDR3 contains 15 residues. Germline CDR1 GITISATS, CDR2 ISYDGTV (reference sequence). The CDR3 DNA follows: TGTGCCTTGTGGGTCTCCTCCGCGAATTATTATAAGAAACTCTTT. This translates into CALWVSSANYYKKLF.

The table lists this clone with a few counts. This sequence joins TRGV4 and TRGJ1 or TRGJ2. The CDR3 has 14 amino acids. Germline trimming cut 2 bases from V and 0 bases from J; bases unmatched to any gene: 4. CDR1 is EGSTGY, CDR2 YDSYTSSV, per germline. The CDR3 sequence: CATWDVGNYYKKLF. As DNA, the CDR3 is TGTGCCACCTGGGATGTGGGGAATTATTATAAGAAACTCTTT.

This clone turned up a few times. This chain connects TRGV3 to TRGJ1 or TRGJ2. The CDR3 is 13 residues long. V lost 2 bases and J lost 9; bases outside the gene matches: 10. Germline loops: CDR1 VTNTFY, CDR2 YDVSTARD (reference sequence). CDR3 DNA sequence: TGTGCCACCTGGGACACTCCGGGTCGTAAGAAACTCTTT. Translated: CATWDTPGRKKLF.

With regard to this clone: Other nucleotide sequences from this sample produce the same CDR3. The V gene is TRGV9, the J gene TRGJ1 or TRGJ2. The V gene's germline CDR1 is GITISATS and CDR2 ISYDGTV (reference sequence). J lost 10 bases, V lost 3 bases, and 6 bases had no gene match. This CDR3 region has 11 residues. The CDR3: CALWELGKKLF. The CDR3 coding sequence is TGTGCCTTGTGGGAGTTAGGAAAGAAACTCTTT.

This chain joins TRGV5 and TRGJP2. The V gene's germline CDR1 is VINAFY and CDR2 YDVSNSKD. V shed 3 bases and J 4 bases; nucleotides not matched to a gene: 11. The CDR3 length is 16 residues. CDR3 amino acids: CATWDSTNISDWIKTF. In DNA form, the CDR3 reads TGTGCCACCTGGGACTCCACCAATATTAGTGATTGGATCAAGACGTTT.

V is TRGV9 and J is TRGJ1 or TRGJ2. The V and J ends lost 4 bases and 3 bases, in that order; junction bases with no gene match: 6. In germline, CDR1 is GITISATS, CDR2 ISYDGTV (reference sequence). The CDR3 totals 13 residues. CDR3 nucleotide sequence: TGTGCCTTGTGGGAAGAGCCTTATTATAAGAAACTCTTT. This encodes CALWEEPYYKKLF.

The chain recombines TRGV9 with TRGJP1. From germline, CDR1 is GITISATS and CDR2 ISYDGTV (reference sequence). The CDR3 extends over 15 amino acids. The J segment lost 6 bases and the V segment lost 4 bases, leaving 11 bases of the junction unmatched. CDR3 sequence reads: CALWDIEPPGWFKIF. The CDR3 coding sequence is TGTGCCTTGTGGGACATTGAGCCCCCTGGTTGGTTCAAGATATTT.

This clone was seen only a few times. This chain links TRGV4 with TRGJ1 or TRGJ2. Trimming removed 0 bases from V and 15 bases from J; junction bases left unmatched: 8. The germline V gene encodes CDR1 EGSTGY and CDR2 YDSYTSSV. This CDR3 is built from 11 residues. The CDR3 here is CATWDGHRTLF. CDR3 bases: TGTGCCACCTGGGATGGGCATAGAACACTCTTT.

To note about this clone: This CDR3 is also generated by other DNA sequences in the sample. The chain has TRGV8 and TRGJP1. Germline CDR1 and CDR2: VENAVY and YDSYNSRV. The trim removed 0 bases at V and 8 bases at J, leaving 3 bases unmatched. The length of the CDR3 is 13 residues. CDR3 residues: CATWDRSGWFKIF. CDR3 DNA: TGTGCCACCTGGGATAGGTCGGGTTGGTTCAAGATATTT.

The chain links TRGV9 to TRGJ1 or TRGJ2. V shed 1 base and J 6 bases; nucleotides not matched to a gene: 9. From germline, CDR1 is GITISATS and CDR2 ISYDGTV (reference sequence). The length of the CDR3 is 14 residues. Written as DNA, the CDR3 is TGTGCCTTGTGGGAGGTCCCTACGAGTTATAAGAAACTCTTT. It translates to CALWEVPTSYKKLF.

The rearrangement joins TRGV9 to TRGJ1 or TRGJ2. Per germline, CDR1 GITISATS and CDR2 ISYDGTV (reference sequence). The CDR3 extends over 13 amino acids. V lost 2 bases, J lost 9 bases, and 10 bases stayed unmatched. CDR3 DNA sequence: TGTGCCTTGTGGGAGGCAGACGGGAGTAAGAAACTCTTT. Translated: CALWEADGSKKLF.